The 9 T cell receptor beta chains listed next were all sequenced from one sample in a study of memory CD4+ T cells and cytomegalovirus serostatus. Single viable CD3+CD4+CD8-CD45RO+ cells were sorted as the memory CD4+ T cells. The repertoire was sequenced with immunoSEQ multiplex PCR; TCRdb's copy has only in-frame clones and lacks some. This table has about 56,000 clones, around 76% appearing once. Sequenced input: memory CD4+ T cells from blood. The receptor source for this set is an adult in good health and CMV-seronegative.

The chain joins TRBV2 to TRBJ1-5, with TRBD1 matching 7 bases. The CDR3 sequence is 16 residues long. Germline V gene sequence: CDR1 SNHLY, CDR2 FYNNEI. V was pared by 0 bases and J by 2 bases, with 4 bases of the junction left unmatched. CDR3 sequence (DNA): TGTGCCAGCAGTGAAGCTCTCGGACAGGGCAATCAGCCCCAGCATTTT. Protein product: CASSEALGQGNQPQHF.

The chain links TRBV6-5 to TRBJ2-7; D gene uncertain. This CDR3 is 14 amino acids long. The germline V and J ends were trimmed by 5 bases and 4 bases, with 15 bases remaining between them. Germline V gene lookup returns CDR1 MNHEY and CDR2 SVGAGI. The CDR3 sequence: CASSKQGLGYEQYF. The CDR3 bases are TGTGCCAGCAGTAAACAAGGCTTGGGATACGAGCAGTACTTC.

The CDR3 nucleotides read TGTGCCAGCAGCCAGGCCTCGACAGGGGCCTACGAGCAGTACTTC. Protein: CASSQASTGAYEQYF. The V gene is TRBV14, the J gene TRBJ2-7, with 8 bases matching TRBD1. Germline-derived CDR1 and CDR2 are SGHDN and FVKESK. The J segment lost 2 bases and the V segment lost 3 bases, leaving 6 bases of the junction unmatched. The CDR3 consists of 15 residues.

This clone was observed once. The genes are TRBV10-3 and TRBJ2-3; 11 bases match TRBD2. Germline V CDR1 and CDR2: ENHRY, SYGVKD. The CDR3 spans 16 residues. Trimming removed 0 bases from V and 2 bases from J; junction bases left unmatched: 1. The CDR3 here is CAISESTSGVTDTQYF. CDR3 nucleotide sequence: TGTGCCATCAGTGAGTCGACTAGCGGGGTCACAGATACGCAGTATTTT.

This clone showed up just once. The genes are TRBV7-3 and TRBJ1-6; 11 bases agree with TRBD1. V dropped 0 bases and J dropped 9; count of bases not matched to a gene: 1. CDR3 length equals 15 residues. Germline lookup yields CDR1 SGHTA and CDR2 FQGTGA. CDR3 nucleotides: TGTGCCAGCAGCTTAACCGGGACAGGGGGTTCACCCCTCCACTTT. Translation: CASSLTGTGGSPLHF.

This clone has a handful of counts. The rearrangement links TRBV19 to TRBJ1-3, with D hard to call. The CDR3 is 12 residues long. Per germline, CDR1 LNHDA and CDR2 SQIVND (reference sequence). Trimming took off 4 bases at V and 3 bases at J, with 4 bases between the two ends. CDR3: CASSRNGNTIYF. CDR3 nucleotide sequence: TGTGCCAGTAGTAGGAATGGAAACACCATATATTTT.

CDR3 coding DNA: TGTGCCAGCAGTCCGTGGGGATCTGGAAACACCATATATTTT. Residues: CASSPWGSGNTIYF. This chain connects TRBV27 to TRBJ1-3, with unresolved D. CDR3 size: 14 residues. Germline CDR1 MNHEY, CDR2 SMNVEV (reference sequence). V was clipped by 5 bases and J by 1 base, with 9 bases between them.

V gene TRBV20-1 combines with J gene TRBJ2-7, with D unclear. There are 11 residues in the CDR3. CDR1 is DFQATT, CDR2 SNEGSKA, per germline (reference sequence). Trimming shortened V by 3 bases and J by 2 bases, and 5 bases separated the two germline ends. The CDR3: CSASGTYEQYF. The CDR3, as DNA: TGCAGTGCTAGCGGAACCTACGAGCAGTACTTC.

The chain combines TRBV9 with TRBJ2-5; 9 bases line up with TRBD2. V gave up 5 bases and J gave up 1 base; unmatched junction bases: 9. Germline V gene data show CDR1 as SGDLS and CDR2 as YYNGEE. This CDR3 spans 16 amino acids. This CDR3 is CASSLGIAGAQETQYF. The CDR3 region has the DNA TGTGCCAGCAGTCTCGGGATAGCGGGGGCCCAAGAGACCCAGTACTTC.